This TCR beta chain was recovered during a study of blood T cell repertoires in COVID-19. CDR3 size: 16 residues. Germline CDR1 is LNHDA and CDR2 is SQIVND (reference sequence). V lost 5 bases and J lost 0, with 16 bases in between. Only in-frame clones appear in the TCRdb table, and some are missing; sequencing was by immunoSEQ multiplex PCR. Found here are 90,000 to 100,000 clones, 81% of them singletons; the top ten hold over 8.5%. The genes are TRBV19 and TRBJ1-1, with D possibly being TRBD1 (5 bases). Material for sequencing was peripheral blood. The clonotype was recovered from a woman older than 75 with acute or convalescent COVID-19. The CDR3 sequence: CASSPSTGTMNTEAFF. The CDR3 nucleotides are TGTGCCAGTAGTCCTTCTACCGGGACTATGAACACTGAAGCTTTCTTT. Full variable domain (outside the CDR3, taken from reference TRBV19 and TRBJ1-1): DGGITQSPKYLFRKEGQNVTLSCEQNLNHDAMYWYRQDPGQGLRLIYYSQIVNDFQKGDIAEGYSVSREKKESFPLTVTSAQKNPTAFYLCASSPSTGTMNTEAFFGQGTRLTVV.